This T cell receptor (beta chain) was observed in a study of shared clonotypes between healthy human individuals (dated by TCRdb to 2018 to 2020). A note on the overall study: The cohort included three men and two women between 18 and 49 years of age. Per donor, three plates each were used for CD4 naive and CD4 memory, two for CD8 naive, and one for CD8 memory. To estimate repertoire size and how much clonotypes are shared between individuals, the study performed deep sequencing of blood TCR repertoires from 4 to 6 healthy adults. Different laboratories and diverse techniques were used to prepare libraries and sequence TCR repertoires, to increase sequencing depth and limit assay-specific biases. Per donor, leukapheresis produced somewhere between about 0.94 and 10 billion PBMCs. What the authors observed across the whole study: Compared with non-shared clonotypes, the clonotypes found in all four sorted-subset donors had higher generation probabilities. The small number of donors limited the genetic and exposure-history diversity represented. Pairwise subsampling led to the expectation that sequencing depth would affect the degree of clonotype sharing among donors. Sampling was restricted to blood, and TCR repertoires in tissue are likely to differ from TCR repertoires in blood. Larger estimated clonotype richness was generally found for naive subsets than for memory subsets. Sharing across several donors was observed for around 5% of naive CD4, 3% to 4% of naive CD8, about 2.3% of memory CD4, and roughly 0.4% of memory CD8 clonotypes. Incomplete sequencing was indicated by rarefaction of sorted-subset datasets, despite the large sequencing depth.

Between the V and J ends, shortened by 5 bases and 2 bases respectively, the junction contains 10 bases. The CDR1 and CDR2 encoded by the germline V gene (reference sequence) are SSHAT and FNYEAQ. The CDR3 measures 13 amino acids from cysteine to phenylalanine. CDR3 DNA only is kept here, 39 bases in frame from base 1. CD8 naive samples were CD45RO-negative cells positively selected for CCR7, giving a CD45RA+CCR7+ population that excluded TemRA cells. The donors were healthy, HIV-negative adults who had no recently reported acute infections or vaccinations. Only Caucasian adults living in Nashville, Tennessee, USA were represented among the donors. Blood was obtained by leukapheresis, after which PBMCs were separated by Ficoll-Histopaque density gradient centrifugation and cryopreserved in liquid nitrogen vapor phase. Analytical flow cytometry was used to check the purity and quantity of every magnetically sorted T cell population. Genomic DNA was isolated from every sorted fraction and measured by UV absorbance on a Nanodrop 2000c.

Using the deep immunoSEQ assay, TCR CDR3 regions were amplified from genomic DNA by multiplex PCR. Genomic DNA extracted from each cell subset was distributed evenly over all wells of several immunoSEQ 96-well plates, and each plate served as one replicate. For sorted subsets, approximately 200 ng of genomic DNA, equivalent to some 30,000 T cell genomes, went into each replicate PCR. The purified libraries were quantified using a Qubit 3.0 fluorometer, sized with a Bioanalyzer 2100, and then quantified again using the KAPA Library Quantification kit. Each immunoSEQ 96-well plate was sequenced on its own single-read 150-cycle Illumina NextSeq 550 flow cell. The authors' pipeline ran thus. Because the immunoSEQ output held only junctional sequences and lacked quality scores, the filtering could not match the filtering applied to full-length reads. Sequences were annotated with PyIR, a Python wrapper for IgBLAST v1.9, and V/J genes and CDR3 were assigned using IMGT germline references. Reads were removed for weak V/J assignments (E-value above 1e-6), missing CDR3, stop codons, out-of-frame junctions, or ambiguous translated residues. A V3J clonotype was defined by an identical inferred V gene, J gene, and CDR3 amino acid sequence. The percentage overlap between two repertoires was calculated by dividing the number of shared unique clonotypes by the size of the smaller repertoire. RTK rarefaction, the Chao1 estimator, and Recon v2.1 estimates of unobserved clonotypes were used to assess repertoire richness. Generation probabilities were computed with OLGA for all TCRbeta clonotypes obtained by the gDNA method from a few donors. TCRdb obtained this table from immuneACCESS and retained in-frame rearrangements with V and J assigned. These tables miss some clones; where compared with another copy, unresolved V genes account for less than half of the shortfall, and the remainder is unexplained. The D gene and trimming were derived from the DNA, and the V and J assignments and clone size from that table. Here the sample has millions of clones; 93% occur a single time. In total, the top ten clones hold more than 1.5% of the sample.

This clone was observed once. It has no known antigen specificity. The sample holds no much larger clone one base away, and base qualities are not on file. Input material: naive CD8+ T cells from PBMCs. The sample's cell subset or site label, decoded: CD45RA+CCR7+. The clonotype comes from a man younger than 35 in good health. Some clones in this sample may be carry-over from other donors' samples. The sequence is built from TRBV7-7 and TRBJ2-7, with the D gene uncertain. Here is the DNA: TGTGCCAGCAGCGAAGGTCAAGCCTACGAGCAGTACTTC. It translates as CASSEGQAYEQYF.